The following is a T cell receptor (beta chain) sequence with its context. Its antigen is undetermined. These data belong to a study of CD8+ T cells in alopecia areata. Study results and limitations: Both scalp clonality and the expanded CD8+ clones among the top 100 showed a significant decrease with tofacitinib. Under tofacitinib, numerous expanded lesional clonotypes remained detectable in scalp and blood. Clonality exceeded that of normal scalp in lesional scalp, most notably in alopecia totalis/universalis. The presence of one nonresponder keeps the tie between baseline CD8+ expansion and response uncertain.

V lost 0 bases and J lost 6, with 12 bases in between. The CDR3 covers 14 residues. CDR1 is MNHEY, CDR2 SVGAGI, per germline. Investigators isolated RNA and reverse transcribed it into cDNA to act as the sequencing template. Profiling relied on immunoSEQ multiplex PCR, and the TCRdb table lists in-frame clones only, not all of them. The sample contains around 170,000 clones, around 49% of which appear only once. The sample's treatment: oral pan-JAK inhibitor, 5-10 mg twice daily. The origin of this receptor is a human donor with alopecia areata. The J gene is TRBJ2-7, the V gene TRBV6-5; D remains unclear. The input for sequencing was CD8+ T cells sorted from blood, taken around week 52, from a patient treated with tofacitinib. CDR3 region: CASSYSNGLGEQYF. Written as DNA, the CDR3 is TGTGCCAGCAGTTACTCGAACGGGCTCGGCGAGCAGTACTTC.